This T cell receptor beta chain was recorded in a study of shared clonotypes between healthy human individuals (dated by TCRdb to about 2020). Regarding the complete study: Two women and three men aged 18 to 49 years were included in the cohort. Different laboratories and diverse techniques were used to prepare libraries and sequence TCR repertoires, to increase sequencing depth and limit assay-specific biases. To estimate repertoire size and how much clonotypes are shared between individuals, the study performed deep sequencing of blood TCR repertoires from roughly five healthy adults. Between about 0.9 and 9 billion PBMCs per donor were obtained by leukapheresis. For each donor, CD4 naive and CD4 memory were each given three plates, CD8 naive was given two plates, and CD8 memory was given one plate. General findings and caveats noted by the study authors: Because the study included a small number of donors, the genetic and exposure-history diversity represented was limited. Higher generation probabilities were observed for clonotypes shared by all four sorted-subset donors than for non-shared clonotypes. Across several donors, 4.5% to 6.5% of naive CD4, more than 3% of naive CD8, around 2.1% of memory CD4, and roughly 0.4% of memory CD8 clonotypes were shared. Pairwise subsampling led to the expectation that sequencing depth would affect the degree of clonotype sharing among donors. Rarefaction of sorted-subset datasets indicated incomplete sequencing despite the large sequencing depth. Larger estimated clonotype richness was generally found for naive subsets than for memory subsets. Sampling was limited to blood, and TCR repertoires in tissue likely differ from TCR repertoires in blood.

The donors were healthy, HIV-negative adults who had no recently reported acute infections or vaccinations. Every donor was a Caucasian adult living in Nashville, Tennessee, USA. CD8 memory samples consisted of magnetically selected CD45RO+ cells combined with CCR7-negative CD45RA+ effector memory (TemRA) cells. Blood was obtained by leukapheresis, after which PBMCs were separated by Ficoll-Histopaque density gradient centrifugation and cryopreserved in liquid nitrogen vapor phase. Analytical flow cytometry was used to check the purity and quantity of every magnetically sorted T cell population. Each sorted fraction had its genomic DNA isolated and then quantified by UV absorbance on a Nanodrop 2000c. TCR CDR3 regions were amplified from genomic DNA by multiplex PCR using the deep immunoSEQ assay. Genomic DNA extracted from each cell subset was distributed evenly over all wells of several immunoSEQ 96-well plates, and each plate served as one replicate. For sorted subsets, 200 ng of genomic DNA, equivalent to 30,000 or so T cell genomes, went into each replicate PCR. The purified libraries were quantified using a Qubit 3.0 fluorometer, sized with a Bioanalyzer 2100, and then quantified again using the KAPA Library Quantification kit. Every immunoSEQ 96-well plate was sequenced on a dedicated single-read 150-cycle Illumina NextSeq 550 flow cell. As for how the authors treated the data: Because only junctional sequences without quality scores were contained in the immunoSEQ output, filtering matching that applied to full-length reads could not be performed. To assign V/J genes and CDR3, sequences were annotated against IMGT germline references using PyIR, a Python wrapper for IgBLAST v1.9. Reads with weak V/J assignments (E-value above 1e-6), missing CDR3, stop codons, out-of-frame junctions, or ambiguous translated residues were removed. V3J clonotypes were defined by identical inferred V gene, J gene, and CDR3 amino acid sequence. The percentage overlap between two repertoires was calculated by dividing the number of shared unique clonotypes by the size of the smaller repertoire. RTK rarefaction, the Chao1 estimator, and Recon v2.1 estimates of unobserved clonotypes were used to assess repertoire richness. OLGA was used to compute generation probabilities for all TCRbeta clonotypes that the gDNA method yielded from a few donors. TCRdb retrieved this table from immuneACCESS and kept in-frame rearrangements only. Not all clones are present; in checked studies, unresolved V genes account for under half, and no reason is known for the remainder. Clone size and the V and J calls come from that table; the DNA yielded D and trimming. For this sample there are around 83,000 clones; about 64% appear just once. The top ten hold 51% of the sample.

At the junction V is shortened by 2 bases and J by 9 bases, with 8 bases in between. The CDR3 contains 12 residues, cysteine and phenylalanine counted. This entry keeps only the CDR3 DNA: 36 bases, framed from base 1. CDR1 and CDR2 (MNHEY, SVGAGI) derive from the germline V gene. Worth noting for this clone: What this receptor recognizes is not known. No base qualities exist here, and no much larger clone lies one base off it.

The chain employs TRBV6-5 and TRBJ2-1, with no confidently assigned D gene. The sequenced sample consisted of memory CD8+ T cells sorted from blood. What this sample's cell subset or site label stands for: CD45RO+ cells pooled with CCR7-negative TemRA cells. This TCR was sampled from a man aged 25 to 45 in good health. This receptor has the CDR3 CASSYLQIEQFF. The bases read TGTGCCAGCAGTTACCTACAGATTGAGCAGTTCTTC.